The 5 T cell receptor beta chains given below trace back to one sample, sequenced in a study of blood T cell repertoires in COVID-19. TCRdb's copy holds only in-frame clones and misses some; the assay was immunoSEQ multiplex PCR. The sample has roughly 100,000 clones, 84% seen once. The source material was peripheral blood. These receptors all come from a man aged 35-49 years with active or convalescent COVID-19.

This clone was seen a handful of times. The gene calls are TRBV9 and TRBJ2-5; 10 positions agree with TRBD1. V lost 1 base, J lost 5 bases, and 8 bases stayed unmatched. Germline values: CDR1 SGDLS, CDR2 YYNGEE. The CDR3 is 16 residues long. Here the CDR3 reads CASSVSGTGARETQYF. The DNA of the CDR3 is TGTGCCAGCAGCGTATCCGGGACAGGGGCTCGTGAGACCCAGTACTTC.

This clone came up a few times. This chain links TRBV5-1 with TRBJ2-3, with a tentative D call TRBD1 (5 bases). Germline V gene sequence: CDR1 SGHRS, CDR2 YFSETQ. Trimming stripped 6 bases from V and 2 bases from J, with 16 bases between. CDR3 size: 15 residues. CDR3 region: CASIDRHFTTDTQYF. The CDR3 bases are TGCGCCAGCATTGACAGACATTTCACCACAGATACGCAGTATTTT.

The sample holds a few counts of this clone. The V gene is TRBV19, the J gene TRBJ1-5; no clear D. The CDR3 loop spans 15 amino acids. V lost 0 bases and J 6 bases, leaving 12 bases between the germline ends. In germline, CDR1 is LNHDA, CDR2 SQIVND (reference sequence). CDR3 in amino acids: CASSIEIGVFQPQHF. The CDR3, as DNA: TGTGCCAGTAGTATAGAGATCGGGGTTTTTCAGCCCCAGCATTTT.

Note on this clone: The junction shows a germline mismatch at one end, possibly a read error. This chain uses TRBV20-1 with TRBJ2-3; unclear D gene. This CDR3 has 11 amino acids. CDR1 and CDR2 (germline): DFQATT, SNEGSKA (reference sequence). This CDR3 is CSAREEIIWNF. The CDR3 region has the DNA TGCAGTGCTAGAGAGGAGATCATCTGGAATTTT.

The chain couples TRBV5-4 to TRBJ1-3; D may be TRBD1 (5 bases). Trimming left V 0 bases short and J 2 bases short, with 9 bases between. The CDR3 covers 15 residues. Germline lookup yields CDR1 SGHNT and CDR2 YYREEE (reference sequence). Here the CDR3 reads CASSLEGAAGNTIYF. The CDR3 nucleotides read TGTGCCAGCAGCTTGGAAGGGGCAGCTGGAAACACCATATATTTT.